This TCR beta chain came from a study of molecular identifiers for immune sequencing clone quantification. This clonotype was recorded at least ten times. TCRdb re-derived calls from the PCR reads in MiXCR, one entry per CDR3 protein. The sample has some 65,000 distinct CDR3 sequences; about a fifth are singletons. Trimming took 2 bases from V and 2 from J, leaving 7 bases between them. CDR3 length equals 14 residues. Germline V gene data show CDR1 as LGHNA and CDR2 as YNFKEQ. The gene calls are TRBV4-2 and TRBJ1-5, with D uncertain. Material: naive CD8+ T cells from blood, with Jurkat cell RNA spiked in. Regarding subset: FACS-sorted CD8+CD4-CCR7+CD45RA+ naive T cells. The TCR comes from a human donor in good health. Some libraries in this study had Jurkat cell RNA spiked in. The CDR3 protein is CASSQRRGNQPQHF. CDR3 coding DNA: TGTGCCAGCAGCCAAAGGAGAGGCAATCAGCCCCAGCATTTT.